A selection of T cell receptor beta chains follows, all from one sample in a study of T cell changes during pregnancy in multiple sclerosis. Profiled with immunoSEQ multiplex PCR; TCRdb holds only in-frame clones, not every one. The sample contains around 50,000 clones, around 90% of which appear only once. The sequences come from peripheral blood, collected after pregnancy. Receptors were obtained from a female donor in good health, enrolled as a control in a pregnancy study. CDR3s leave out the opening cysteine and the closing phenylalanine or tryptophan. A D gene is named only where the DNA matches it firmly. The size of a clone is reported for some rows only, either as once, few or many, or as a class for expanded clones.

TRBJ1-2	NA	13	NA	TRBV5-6	ASSLMPGTNYGYT
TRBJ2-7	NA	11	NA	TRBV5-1	ASSLATVDRQY
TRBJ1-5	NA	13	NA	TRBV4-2	ASSQGRAGNQPQH
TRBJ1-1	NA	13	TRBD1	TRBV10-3	AISWDSQANTEAF
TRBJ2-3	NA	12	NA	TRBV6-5	ASALKRGTDTQY
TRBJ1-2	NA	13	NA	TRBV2	ASLTGASKILGYT
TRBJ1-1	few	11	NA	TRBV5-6	ASNDGQWGKAF
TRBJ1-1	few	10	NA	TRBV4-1	ASSQDRRIAF
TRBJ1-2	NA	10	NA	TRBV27	ASSRSNYGYT
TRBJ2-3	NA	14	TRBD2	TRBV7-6	ASSLVPSGRADTQY
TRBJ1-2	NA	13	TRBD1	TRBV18	ASSNTDRGNYGYT
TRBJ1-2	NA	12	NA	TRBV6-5	ASSVVGGADGYT
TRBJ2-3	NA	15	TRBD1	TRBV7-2	ASSLGLSRGQVDTQY
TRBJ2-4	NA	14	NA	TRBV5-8	ASSLVTGPGVNIQY
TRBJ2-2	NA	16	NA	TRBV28	ASSPRTDPRTNTGELF
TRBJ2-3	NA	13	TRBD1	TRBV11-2	ASSFRGQETDTQY
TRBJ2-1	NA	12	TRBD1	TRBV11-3	ASSSRGPYNEQF
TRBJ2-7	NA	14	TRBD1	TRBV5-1	ASSSGPGQGEWEQY
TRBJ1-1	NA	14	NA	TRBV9	ASSVDRVGVDTEAF
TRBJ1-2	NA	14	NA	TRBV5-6	ASSLGGTGVNYGYT
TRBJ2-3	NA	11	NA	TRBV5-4	ASSSQATDTQY
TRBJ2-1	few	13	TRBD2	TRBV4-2	ASSQGLAGYNEQF
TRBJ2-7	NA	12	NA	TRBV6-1	ASQFTGRADEQY
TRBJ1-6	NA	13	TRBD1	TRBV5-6	ASSLEGTGFLTLH
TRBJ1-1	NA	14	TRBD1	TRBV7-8	ASSIGTGRRDTEAF
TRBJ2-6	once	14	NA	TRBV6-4	ASSLGTSSGANVLT
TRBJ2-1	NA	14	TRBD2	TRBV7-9	ASSPKAGTTYNEQF
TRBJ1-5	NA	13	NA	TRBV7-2	ASSLDATSNQPQH